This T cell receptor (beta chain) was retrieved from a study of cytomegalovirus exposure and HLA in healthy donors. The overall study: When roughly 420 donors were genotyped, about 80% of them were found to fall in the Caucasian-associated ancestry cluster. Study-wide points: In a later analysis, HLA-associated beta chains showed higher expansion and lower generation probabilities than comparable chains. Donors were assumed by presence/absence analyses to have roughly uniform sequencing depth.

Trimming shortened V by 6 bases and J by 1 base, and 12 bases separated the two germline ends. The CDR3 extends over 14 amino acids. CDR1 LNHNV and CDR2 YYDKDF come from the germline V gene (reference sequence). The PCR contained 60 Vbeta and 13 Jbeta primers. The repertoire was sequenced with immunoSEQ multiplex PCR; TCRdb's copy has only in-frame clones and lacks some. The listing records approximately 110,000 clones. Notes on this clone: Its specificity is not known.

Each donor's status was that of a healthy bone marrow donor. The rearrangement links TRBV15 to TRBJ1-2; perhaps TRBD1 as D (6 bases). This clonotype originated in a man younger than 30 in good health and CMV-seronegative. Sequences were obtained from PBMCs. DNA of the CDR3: TGTGCCACCAGACAGGGATCGGGTAACTATGGCTACACCTTC. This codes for CATRQGSGNYGYTF.